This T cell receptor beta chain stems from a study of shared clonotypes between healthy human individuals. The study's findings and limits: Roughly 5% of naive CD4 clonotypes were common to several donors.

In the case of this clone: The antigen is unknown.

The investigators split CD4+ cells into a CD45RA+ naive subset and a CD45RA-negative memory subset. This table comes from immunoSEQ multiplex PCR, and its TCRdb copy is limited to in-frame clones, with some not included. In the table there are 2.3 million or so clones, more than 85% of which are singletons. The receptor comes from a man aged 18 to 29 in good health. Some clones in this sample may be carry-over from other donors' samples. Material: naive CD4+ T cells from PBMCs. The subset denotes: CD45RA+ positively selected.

The CDR3: CASSTKRAGEKLFF. In nucleotides, the CDR3 is TGTGCCAGCAGCACTAAGCGGGCAGGCGAAAAACTGTTTTTT. The chain uses TRBV7-9 and TRBJ1-4, with D hard to call. Germline V gene lookup returns CDR1 SEHNR and CDR2 FQNEAQ (reference sequence). The CDR3 runs to 14 residues. V was trimmed by 5 bases and J by 8 bases, leaving 15 bases between them.